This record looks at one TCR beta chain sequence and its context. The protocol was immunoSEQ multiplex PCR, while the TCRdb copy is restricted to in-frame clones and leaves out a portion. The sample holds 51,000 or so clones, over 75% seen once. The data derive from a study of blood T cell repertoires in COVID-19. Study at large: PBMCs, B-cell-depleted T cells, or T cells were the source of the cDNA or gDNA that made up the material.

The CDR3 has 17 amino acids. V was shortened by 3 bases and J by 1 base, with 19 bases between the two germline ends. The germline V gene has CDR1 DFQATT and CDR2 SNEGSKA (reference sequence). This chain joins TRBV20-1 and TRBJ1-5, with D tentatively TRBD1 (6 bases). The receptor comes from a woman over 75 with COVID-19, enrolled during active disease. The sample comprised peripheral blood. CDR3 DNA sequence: TGCAGTGCTAGTAGAGTAACAGGGAAGAGGAGCAATCAGCCCCAGCATTTT. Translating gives CSASRVTGKRSNQPQHF.